Listed here are 31 T cell receptor beta chains from one sample, sequenced in a study of somatic mutations in cytotoxic T cells in rheumatoid arthritis. This table comes from immunoSEQ multiplex PCR, and its TCRdb copy is limited to in-frame clones, with some not included. This table has approximately 9,400 clones, 89% appearing once. Sequencing was done on a sample of CD4+ T cells sorted from blood. Receptors originate from a young woman with rheumatoid arthritis.

This chain uses TRBV7-3 with TRBJ2-5; TRBD2 aligns across 9 bases. The CDR3 has 15 amino acids. CDR1 and CDR2 (germline): SGHTA, FQGTGA. Germline trimming cut 3 bases from V and 4 bases from J; bases unmatched to any gene: 6. The CDR3, as DNA: TGTGCCAGCAGCTTTAGCGGGGGCCTTTCAGAGACCCAGTACTTC. Its translation is CASSFSGGLSETQYF.

This chain links TRBV10-3 with TRBJ2-2; maybe TRBD1 (7 bases). Germline V gene lookup returns CDR1 ENHRY and CDR2 SYGVKD. The CDR3 loop spans 16 amino acids. V was cut by 3 bases and J by 5 bases, with 16 bases left in between. This chain's CDR3 is CAISDSRQGGTGELFF. The CDR3 region has the DNA TGTGCCATCAGTGACTCCCGGCAGGGGGGTACCGGGGAGCTGTTTTTT.

V is TRBV19 and J is TRBJ2-3; 8 bases line up with TRBD2. The V gene's germline CDR1 is LNHDA and CDR2 SQIVND (reference sequence). V was pared by 10 bases and J by 5 bases, with 8 bases of the junction left unmatched. The CDR3 is 13 amino acids. The CDR3 loop reads CATGGNKGDTQYF. The CDR3 region has the DNA TGTGCCACGGGGGGGAACAAGGGAGATACGCAGTATTTT.

The table lists this clone with a count of one. V usage is TRBV28 and J usage is TRBJ1-5; TRBD1 might be the D (6 bases). V gave up 7 bases and J gave up 1 base, with 14 bases separating them. The CDR3 covers 15 residues. Germline V gene sequence: CDR1 MDHEN, CDR2 SYDVKM. The CDR3, as DNA: TGTGCCAGCATTGTAGGGGGAGAGAGCAATCAGCCCCAGCATTTT. Protein: CASIVGGESNQPQHF.

This clone was observed once. The chain uses TRBV4-2 and TRBJ1-5; TRBD1 agrees at 9 bases. The V and J ends lost 0 bases and 5 bases, in that order; junction bases with no gene match: 8. The CDR3 contains 17 residues. Germline CDR1 LGHNA, CDR2 YNFKEQ. The CDR3: CASSQDLGQGRYQPQHF. For the CDR3, the DNA is TGTGCCAGCAGCCAAGATTTGGGACAGGGTAGATATCAGCCCCAGCATTTT.

This sequence joins TRBV27 and TRBJ1-2; TRBD1 aligns across 11 bases. V was clipped by 10 bases and J by 8 bases; unmatched bases: 15. Germline V gene sequence: CDR1 MNHEY, CDR2 SMNVEV (reference sequence). This CDR3 is 15 amino acids long. CDR3 amino acids: CATLNDGQGARGYTF. CDR3 DNA: TGTGCCACCCTAAATGACGGACAGGGGGCTAGGGGCTACACCTTC.

J is TRBJ1-3 and V is TRBV4-3; possibly TRBD1 for D (6 bases). Germline assignment: CDR1 LGHNA and CDR2 YSLEER. The CDR3 totals 17 residues. With 0 bases removed from V and 4 bases from J, the gap between germline ends came to 16 bases. In DNA form, the CDR3 reads TGCGCCAGCAGCCAAGATTTCGCAGGGGATACCGGAAACACCATATATTTT. Translated: CASSQDFAGDTGNTIYF.

This clone was seen a single time. This chain uses TRBV29-1 with TRBJ2-3; a weak D match, TRBD2 (5 bases). Germline V lookup: CDR1 SQVTM, CDR2 ANQGSEA. V was pared by 7 bases and J by 6 bases, with 14 bases between. This CDR3 is 12 amino acids long. The DNA for the CDR3 is TGCAGCGCCATTACCGGGGTCGATACGCAGTATTTT. It yields the protein CSAITGVDTQYF.

The chain couples TRBV18 to TRBJ2-1; the match to TRBD1 covers 9 bases. Trimming cost V 2 bases and J 6 bases; bases outside gene matches: 2. The length of the CDR3 is 14 residues. Germline-derived CDR1 and CDR2 are KGHSH and LQKENI. In DNA, the CDR3 is TGTGCCAGCTCACCATCACAGGGGGCCAATGAGCAGTTCTTC. It is translated as CASSPSQGANEQFF.

V gene TRBV7-3 combines with J gene TRBJ2-3; tentatively, D is TRBD2 (5 bases). From germline, CDR1 is SGHTA and CDR2 FQGTGA. CDR3 size: 15 residues. V was clipped by 5 bases and J by 3 bases, with 15 bases between them. CDR3 nucleotides: TGTGCCAGCAGCCAAACCGGGGTAGCAACAGATACGCAGTATTTT. It translates to CASSQTGVATDTQYF.

This chain connects TRBV7-3 to TRBJ1-1; 9 bases are shared with TRBD1. Germline V lookup: CDR1 SGHTA, CDR2 FQGTGA. V trimming: 6 bases; J trimming: 0 bases; junction bases outside the gene matches: 11. This CDR3 is 17 amino acids long. CDR3 protein: CASSPTGGLTMNTEAFF. The CDR3 DNA reads as TGTGCCAGCAGTCCGACAGGGGGATTAACGATGAACACTGAAGCTTTCTTT.

The chain joins TRBV19 to TRBJ2-2; 8 bases are shared with TRBD1. The germline gives CDR1 LNHDA, CDR2 SQIVND (reference sequence). Germline trimming cut 7 bases from V and 2 bases from J; bases unmatched to any gene: 3. This CDR3 is 14 amino acids long. For the CDR3, the DNA is TGTGCCAGTACACAGGGGGGCAACACCGGGGAGCTGTTTTTT. It specifies CASTQGGNTGELFF.

The rearrangement links TRBV6-6 to TRBJ1-2; the match to TRBD1 covers 8 bases. With V trimmed by 5 bases and J by 2 bases, 1 base remained unmatched. This CDR3 contains 13 residues. CDR1 is MNHNY, CDR2 SVGAGI, per germline (reference sequence). The CDR3 region has the DNA TGTGCCAGCAGTCGACAGGGGAACTATGGCTACACCTTC. Protein product: CASSRQGNYGYTF.

The rearrangement uses TRBV28 and TRBJ2-7; possible D gene TRBD2, 6 bases. The germline CDR1 and CDR2 sequences are MDHEN and SYDVKM. Trimming removed 11 bases at V and 7 bases at J, with 18 bases between. The CDR3 sequence is 12 residues long. CDR3 sequence reads: CAGGNLAREQYF. CDR3 in DNA: TGTGCCGGGGGGAATTTGGCGCGGGAGCAGTACTTC.

The rearrangement joins TRBV6-5 to TRBJ2-7, with 7 bases identical to TRBD1. The CDR3 has 15 amino acids. Germline V gene data show CDR1 as MNHEY and CDR2 as SVGAGI. Germline trimming cut 0 bases from V and 1 base from J; bases unmatched to any gene: 3. CDR3 coding DNA: TGTGCCAGCAGTTACTCACACAGGGGTTCCTACGAGCAGTACTTC. This codes for CASSYSHRGSYEQYF.

This sequence joins TRBV7-8 and TRBJ2-3, with TRBD2 identical over 14 bases. The V and J ends lost 5 bases and 4 bases, in that order; junction bases with no gene match: 5. Germline V gives CDR1 SGHVS, CDR2 FQNEAQ. This CDR3 spans 16 amino acids. CDR3 protein: CASSLGTSGSSDTQYF. DNA of the CDR3: TGTGCCAGCAGCCTCGGGACTAGCGGGAGCTCAGATACGCAGTATTTT.

V gene TRBV28 combines with J gene TRBJ2-3; D is perhaps TRBD2 (6 bases). The germline CDR1 and CDR2 sequences are MDHEN and SYDVKM. The V gene lost 5 bases and the J gene lost 1 base, with 16 bases spanning the gap. The CDR3 totals 16 residues. Here the CDR3 DNA reads TGTGCCAGCAGTGCCCCTACTAGCTCCGGCACAGATACGCAGTATTTT. This codes for CASSAPTSSGTDTQYF. The entire variable domain, with the rest obtained from reference TRBV28 and TRBJ2-3, is as follows: DVKVTQSSRYLVKRTGEKVFLECVQDMDHENMFWYRQDPGLGLRLIYFSYDVKMKEKGDIPEGYSVSREKKERFSLILESASTNQTSMYLCASSAPTSSGTDTQYFGPGTRLTVL.

The chain employs TRBV5-1 and TRBJ1-2; D perhaps matches TRBD1 (6 bases). Trimming left V 2 bases short and J 4 bases short, with 15 bases between. This CDR3 contains 15 residues. The V gene's germline CDR1 is SGHRS and CDR2 YFSETQ. CDR3 nucleotide sequence: TGCGCCAGCAGCTTTTCCGACAGGCTGTTCTATGGCTACACCTTC. This codes for CASSFSDRLFYGYTF. Variable domain in full (rest from reference TRBV5-1 and TRBJ1-2): KAGVTQTPRYLIKTRGQQVTLSCSPISGHRSVSWYQQTPGQGLQFLFEYFSETQRNKGNFPGRFSGRQFSNSRSEMNVSTLELGDSALYLCASSFSDRLFYGYTFGSGTRLTVV.

The chain recombines TRBV9 with TRBJ1-4; D ambiguous. V was shortened by 2 bases and J by 4 bases, with 9 bases between the two germline ends. The CDR3 has 14 amino acids. Per the germline V gene, CDR1 is SGDLS and CDR2 is YYNGEE. The CDR3 sequence: CASSVGTFNEKLFF. CDR3 sequence (DNA): TGTGCCAGCAGCGTTGGCACCTTTAATGAAAAACTGTTTTTT.

The V gene is TRBV6-5, the J gene TRBJ2-1, with 9 bases that match TRBD2. V shed 6 bases, J shed 8 bases, and the junction held 11 bases outside the gene matches. CDR3 length: 15 residues. Looked up from germline, CDR1 is MNHEY and CDR2 is SVGAGI. In DNA form, the CDR3 reads TGTGCCAGCAGGGGGGGACTAGCCTTAATCCATGAGCAGTTCTTC. Its protein is CASRGGLALIHEQFF.

The rearrangement joins TRBV2 to TRBJ2-2; 8 nucleotides match TRBD2. This CDR3 spans 15 amino acids. Germline values: CDR1 SNHLY, CDR2 FYNNEI. J lost 2 bases, V lost 6 bases, and 5 bases had no gene match. CDR3 region: CASRISGVNTGELFF. The CDR3, as DNA: TGTGCCAGCAGGATTAGCGGGGTCAACACCGGGGAGCTGTTTTTT.

To note about this clone: This same CDR3 is encoded by further DNA sequences in the sample. The V call is TRBV28, the J call TRBJ1-5; perhaps TRBD1 as D (6 bases). Trimming stripped 3 bases from V and 2 bases from J, with 26 bases between. In germline, CDR1 is MDHEN, CDR2 SYDVKM. The CDR3 consists of 20 residues. The CDR3 coding sequence is TGTGCCAGCAGTTTTCTCAGGGGTTCAGGAGGCTTGGTTGGCAATCAGCCCCAGCATTTT. Protein sequence: CASSFLRGSGGLVGNQPQHF.

The chain has TRBV6-6 and TRBJ1-3; D unclear. In germline, CDR1 is MNHNY, CDR2 SVGAGI (reference sequence). Trimming left V 0 bases short and J 8 bases short, with 14 bases between. CDR3 length equals 15 residues. CDR3 in amino acids: CASSYSRNREDTIYF. The CDR3 DNA follows: TGTGCCAGCAGTTACTCCCGGAACCGGGAAGACACCATATATTTT.

This chain uses TRBV6-6 with TRBJ2-7; the D is unclear. V was trimmed by 8 bases and J by 6 bases, leaving 11 bases between them. The germline CDR1 and CDR2 sequences are MNHNY and SVGAGI (reference sequence). The CDR3 contains 11 residues. As DNA, the CDR3 is TGTGCCAGCCTACGCGGCTCCGAGCAGTACTTC. Translation: CASLRGSEQYF.

The gene calls are TRBV28 and TRBJ1-3; 7 bases agree with TRBD1. V trimming: 4 bases; J trimming: 6 bases; junction bases outside the gene matches: 9. Germline V lookup: CDR1 MDHEN, CDR2 SYDVKM. This CDR3 region has 15 residues. The CDR3 DNA reads TGTGCCAGCAGTTCCTCGTCCAGGGGGTTAAACACCATATATTTT. Translating it yields CASSSSSRGLNTIYF.

This chain links TRBV4-1 with TRBJ2-5; 9 bases fit TRBD1. V lost 1 base, J lost 7 bases, and 10 bases stayed unmatched. Germline V CDR1 and CDR2: MGHRA, YSYEKL. The CDR3 length is 16 residues. The DNA of the CDR3 is TGCGCCAGCAGCCAAGGGCCGTCGGACAGGGGAGCGACCCAGTACTTC. Its translation: CASSQGPSDRGATQYF.

This clone was recorded a few times. The rearrangement uses TRBV6-5 and TRBJ1-1; 8 nucleotides line up with TRBD1. Trimming at V came to 0 bases and at J to 11 bases, leaving 8 bases not matched to a gene. There are 14 residues in the CDR3. In germline, CDR1 is MNHEY, CDR2 SVGAGI. CDR3 DNA sequence: TGTGCCAGCAGTTACTCGCCGGACAGGGTAGCGGCTTTCTTT. Residues: CASSYSPDRVAAFF.

This sequence joins TRBV6-1 and TRBJ1-1; TRBD1 matches at 8 bases. The CDR3 is made up of 14 amino acids. The ends lost 2 bases at V and 11 bases at J; junction bases unmatched: 10. From germline, CDR1 is MNHNS and CDR2 SASEGT. For the CDR3, the DNA is TGTGCCAGCAGTGAAAGGGGTCAGACAGGGGAGGCTTTCTTT. Protein sequence: CASSERGQTGEAFF.

CDR3: CASSLGLPRVGGELFF. The CDR3 DNA follows: TGTGCCAGTAGCCTGGGACTACCCAGGGTGGGCGGGGAGCTGTTTTTT. This chain joins TRBV19 and TRBJ2-2; 7 bases fit TRBD2. Trimming cost V 6 bases and J 7 bases; bases outside gene matches: 14. From germline, CDR1 is LNHDA and CDR2 SQIVND (reference sequence). There are 16 residues in the CDR3.

V is TRBV4-1 and J is TRBJ2-1; D perhaps matches TRBD2 (6 bases). CDR1 and CDR2 from the germline V gene are MGHRA and YSYEKL. V shed 4 bases and J shed 0 bases, with 16 bases lying between them. The length of the CDR3 is 17 residues. The CDR3 protein is CASSPQWAGTSYNEQFF. DNA for the CDR3: TGCGCCAGCAGCCCTCAGTGGGCGGGGACCTCCTACAATGAGCAGTTCTTC.

This chain joins TRBV9 and TRBJ2-1, with D possibly TRBD2 on 7 matching bases. The germline gives CDR1 SGDLS, CDR2 YYNGEE. Trimming removed 3 bases from V and 5 bases from J, with 12 bases in between. This CDR3 spans 14 amino acids. The CDR3 protein is CASSAGGRNNEQFF. CDR3 in DNA: TGTGCCAGCAGCGCGGGGGGCCGCAACAATGAGCAGTTCTTC.